The 30 T cell receptor beta chains below all came from one sample that was sequenced in a study of blood T cells in healthy people across ages. Primers used in a second PCR of about 6 to 12 cycles were a sample-barcoded 5' primer and a J-beta primer mix. TCRdb processed the 5' RACE reads anew with MiXCR; each CDR3 protein has one entry. The sample contains over 1,300,000 distinct CDR3 sequences, almost 60% of which appear only once. Sequenced material: blood. These receptors originate from a man aged 18 to 30 in good health.

This clonotype was seen more than once but under ten times. The CDR3 coding sequence is TGCGCCAGCAGCCAAATAACGGGGGCGCCGGGCTATGGCTACACCTTC. Residues: CASSQITGAPGYGYTF. The chain carries TRBV4-1 and TRBJ1-2; TRBD1 might be the D (6 bases). Trimming removed 2 bases at V and 4 bases at J, with 17 bases between. The CDR3 runs 16 residues. The germline CDR1 and CDR2 sequences are MGHRA and YSYEKL.

CDR3 sequence: CASSEAAGRGGYTF. CDR3 DNA sequence: TGTGCCAGCAGTGAAGCGGCAGGTCGGGGGGGCTACACCTTC. V usage is TRBV2 and J usage is TRBJ1-2, with TRBD1 as a possible D gene (5 bases). There are 14 residues in the CDR3. The V gene lost 0 bases and the J gene lost 8 bases, with 13 bases spanning the gap. Germline V CDR1 and CDR2: SNHLY, FYNNEI.

The CDR3 DNA follows: TGTGCCACCAGCAGAGGTGCGGACTTCGTAGAGGGCCAGTACTTC. As protein: CATSRGADFVEGQYF. This rearrangement joins TRBV15 to TRBJ2-5; tentative D call: TRBD2 (5 bases). This CDR3 has 15 residues. Per the germline V gene, CDR1 is LNHNV and CDR2 is YYDKDF (reference sequence). The ends were cut back, 1 base at V and 10 bases at J, with 19 bases in the middle.

This clonotype was picked up a small number of times. The rearrangement links TRBV29-1 to TRBJ2-3; maybe TRBD2 (7 bases). V gave up 5 bases and J gave up 1 base, with 16 bases separating them. The CDR3 contains 15 residues. Germline loops: CDR1 SQVTM, CDR2 ANQGSEA. CDR3 bases: TGCAGCGTTAAAAGGGGGGGGCAGCGCACAGATACGCAGTATTTT. This gives the protein CSVKRGGQRTDTQYF.

The chain carries TRBV12-3 or TRBV12-4 and TRBJ2-3; 13 bases align to TRBD2. The V and J ends lost 6 bases and 1 base, in that order; junction bases with no gene match: 10. This CDR3 is built from 18 residues. This CDR3 reads CASSLLAGGRLGTDTQYF. CDR3 DNA: TGTGCCAGCAGCCTACTAGCGGGGGGGCGTCTGGGCACAGATACGCAGTATTTT.

The chain combines TRBV11-2 with TRBJ2-7, with TRBD2 matching 11 bases. Germline V gene sequence: CDR1 SGHAT, CDR2 FQNNGV. V dropped 5 bases and J dropped 3; count of bases not matched to a gene: 6. The CDR3 spans 15 residues. The CDR3 spells CASSTSGGGLYEQYF. The DNA for the CDR3 is TGTGCCAGCAGCACTAGCGGGGGAGGACTCTACGAGCAGTACTTC. Filled out from reference TRBV11-2 and TRBJ2-7, the complete variable domain reads EAGVAQSPRYKIIEKRQSVAFWCNPISGHATLYWYQQILGQGPKLLIQFQNNGVVDDSQLPKDRFSAERLKGVDSTLKIQPAKLEDSAVYLCASSTSGGGLYEQYFGPGTRLTVT.

The chain uses TRBV12-3 or TRBV12-4 and TRBJ2-4, with D possibly matching TRBD2 (6 bases). Trimming left V 3 bases short and J 13 bases short, with 16 bases between. This CDR3 comprises 13 residues. The chain's CDR3 is CASSFGRGGEQYF. CDR3 nucleotides: TGTGCCAGCAGTTTTGGGCGGGGCGGTGAGCAGTACTTC.

Concerning this clonotype: One junction end does not reproduce the germline sequence, and a read error may be involved. This chain joins TRBV6-6 and TRBJ1-2; no firm D call. Germline CDR1 is MNHNY and CDR2 is SVGAGI (reference sequence). The CDR3 spans 11 residues. CDR3 coding DNA: TGTGCCAGCAGTTACTCCTCCGACATGCTCTTC. It encodes CASSYSSDMLF.

The chain uses TRBV7-9 and TRBJ1-6; D may be TRBD1 (5 bases). Germline loops: CDR1 SEHNR, CDR2 FQNEAQ (reference sequence). The CDR3 loop spans 16 amino acids. V lost 2 bases to trimming and J lost 8 bases, with 16 bases between them. As DNA, the CDR3 is TGTGCCAGCAGCTTACAGGACACGGATCTTGATTCACCCCTCCACTTT. Amino acid sequence: CASSLQDTDLDSPLHF.

This clonotype was counted a single time. V gene TRBV5-1 combines with J gene TRBJ1-3, with D maybe TRBD1 (5 bases). The CDR3 has 16 amino acids. The V gene's germline CDR1 is SGHRS and CDR2 YFSETQ. Trimming removed 3 bases at V and 0 bases at J, with 13 bases between. As DNA, the CDR3 is TGCGCCAGCAGCTACGGGACTCTTCGCTCTGGAAACACCATATATTTT. This sequence encodes CASSYGTLRSGNTIYF.

The chain carries TRBV6-5 and TRBJ2-3, with 13 bases identical to TRBD2. The CDR3 has 16 residues. Germline assignment: CDR1 MNHEY and CDR2 SVGAGI. V shed 6 bases and J 5 bases; nucleotides not matched to a gene: 8. CDR3 loop: CASSLTSGGRGDTQYF. For the CDR3, the DNA is TGTGCCAGCAGCTTGACTAGCGGGGGGCGGGGAGATACGCAGTATTTT.

The chain joins TRBV20-1 to TRBJ1-6; tentative D call: TRBD1 (6 bases). The V gene's germline CDR1 is DFQATT and CDR2 SNEGSKA (reference sequence). V was cut by 3 bases and J by 10 bases, with 19 bases left in between. The CDR3 length is 15 residues. The CDR3 reads CSASLGVGGQSPLHF. The CDR3 region has the DNA TGCAGTGCTAGCCTCGGGGTTGGGGGCCAGTCACCCCTCCACTTT.

Only a few counts were recorded for this clonotype. DNA of the CDR3: TGCAGCGTGTCCAGCTATTACAATGAGCAGTTCTTC. Its translation: CSVSSYYNEQFF. The rearrangement links TRBV29-1 to TRBJ2-1; D remains ambiguous. CDR3 length: 12 residues. In germline, CDR1 is SQVTM, CDR2 ANQGSEA. V gave up 6 bases and J gave up 4 bases, with 10 bases separating them.

In its sample, this clonotype was seen once. CDR3: CATSRDSAVTDTQYF. The CDR3 nucleotides are TGTGCCACCAGCAGAGATTCGGCAGTAACAGATACGCAGTATTTT. The rearrangement joins TRBV15 to TRBJ2-3; D not certain. V lost 0 bases, J lost 3 bases, and 10 bases lay in between. CDR1 and CDR2 (germline): LNHNV, YYDKDF (reference sequence). The CDR3 runs to 15 residues.

The chain employs TRBV4-1 and TRBJ2-7; D is unresolved. Germline values: CDR1 MGHRA, CDR2 YSYEKL. The CDR3 extends over 17 amino acids. Trimming took 0 bases from V and 9 from J, leaving 24 bases between them. The CDR3: CASSQDPGLAQLIRQYF. The DNA for the CDR3 is TGCGCCAGCAGCCAAGATCCGGGTTTGGCCCAGCTCATCCGGCAGTACTTC.

The chain recombines TRBV11-2 with TRBJ2-4; 10 bases fit TRBD2. Per germline, CDR1 SGHAT and CDR2 FQNNGV. V gave up 4 bases and J gave up 9 bases; unmatched junction bases: 9. The CDR3 totals 15 residues. The CDR3: CASSWGSAGGRIQYF. The CDR3, as DNA: TGTGCCAGCAGCTGGGGCTCAGCGGGAGGGCGCATTCAGTACTTC. Using reference TRBV11-2 and TRBJ2-4 for the parts outside the CDR3, the full variable domain is EAGVAQSPRYKIIEKRQSVAFWCNPISGHATLYWYQQILGQGPKLLIQFQNNGVVDDSQLPKDRFSAERLKGVDSTLKIQPAKLEDSAVYLCASSWGSAGGRIQYFGAGTRLSVL.

This clonotype was seen more than once but under ten times. The V and J genes are TRBV10-1 and TRBJ2-1; TRBD1 aligns across 7 bases. The CDR3 runs to 15 residues. Germline V CDR1 and CDR2: WNHNN, SYGVQD (reference sequence). J was trimmed by 6 bases and V by 5 bases; bases with no gene match: 10. CDR3 coding DNA: TGCGCCAGCAGTCCCGGGACAGACTTATCCAATGAGCAGTTCTTC. It is translated as CASSPGTDLSNEQFF.

The chain combines TRBV20-1 with TRBJ2-7; D perhaps matches TRBD1 (5 bases). The DNA end is more similar to TRBJ2-5, so the J call may be wrong. The CDR3 runs 15 residues. The germline V gene encodes CDR1 DFQATT and CDR2 SNEGSKA (reference sequence). The CDR3 loop is CSATKPTVKEETQYF. In DNA, the CDR3 is TGCAGTGCTACTAAACCGACAGTAAAAGAAGAGACCCAGTACTTC.

This clonotype has more than one count but fewer than ten. This chain uses TRBV5-6 with TRBJ2-5; D possibly matches TRBD1 or TRBD2 (6 bases each). The germline gives CDR1 SGHDT, CDR2 YYEEEE. The length of the CDR3 is 15 residues. Trimming removed 2 bases from V and 3 bases from J, with 14 bases in between. CDR3 sequence reads: CASSFWGAREETQYF. CDR3 bases: TGTGCCAGCAGCTTTTGGGGGGCGCGAGAAGAGACCCAGTACTTC.

This clonotype came up a few times. The V call is TRBV12-3 or TRBV12-4, the J call TRBJ2-1; 8 positions match TRBD1. With V trimmed by 5 bases and J by 10 bases, 16 bases remained unmatched. The CDR3 is 16 amino acids. The CDR3 sequence is CASSPTTATTGDEQFF. CDR3 nucleotides: TGTGCCAGCAGTCCGACCACCGCCACGACAGGGGACGAGCAGTTCTTC.

The chain joins TRBV5-6 to TRBJ2-7; D gene uncertain. Trimming cost V 7 bases and J 0 bases, with 26 bases left between them. The CDR3 is made up of 18 amino acids. Germline loops: CDR1 SGHDT, CDR2 YYEEEE. CDR3 protein: CASHYLRRAASDSYEQYF. The CDR3 DNA sequence: TGTGCCAGCCACTACCTTAGACGGGCAGCCTCAGACTCCTACGAGCAGTACTTC.

The rearrangement links TRBV20-1 to TRBJ1-6; 7 bases fit TRBD1. CDR1 is DFQATT, CDR2 SNEGSKA, per germline (reference sequence). The CDR3 totals 15 residues. V dropped 0 bases and J dropped 7; count of bases not matched to a gene: 6. The CDR3 here is CSARDPGGLNSPLHF. Here the CDR3 DNA reads TGCAGTGCTAGAGATCCAGGGGGTCTAAATTCACCCCTCCACTTT.

This clonotype has more than one count but fewer than ten. The V call is TRBV11-2, the J call TRBJ2-1; D not resolved. V was trimmed by 4 bases and J by 5 bases, leaving 15 bases between them. The CDR3 spans 15 residues. Germline values: CDR1 SGHAT, CDR2 FQNNGV. CDR3 sequence (DNA): TGTGCCAGCAGCTCGGTTTTTATATTGGACAATGAGCAGTTCTTC. Its protein is CASSSVFILDNEQFF.

This clonotype was detected a few times. The chain carries TRBV15 and TRBJ1-4; 7 positions agree with TRBD1. The ends lost 5 bases at V and 0 bases at J; junction bases unmatched: 12. The CDR3 has 18 amino acids. Germline V gene data show CDR1 as LNHNV and CDR2 as YYDKDF (reference sequence). The chain's CDR3 is CATSVQPGQTTTNEKLFF. For the CDR3, the DNA is TGTGCCACCAGCGTTCAACCGGGACAGACCACAACTAATGAAAAACTGTTTTTT. Full variable domain (remainder filled in from reference TRBV15 and TRBJ1-4): DAMVIQNPRYQVTQFGKPVTLSCSQTLNHNVMYWYQQKSSQAPKLLFHYYDKDFNNEADTPDNFQSRRPNTSFCFLDIRSPGLGDTAMYLCATSVQPGQTTTNEKLFFGSGTQLSVL.

The chain is built from TRBV5-1 and TRBJ2-1; no clear D. V lost 6 bases and J lost 0, with 7 bases in between. Germline CDR1 SGHRS, CDR2 YFSETQ. The length of the CDR3 is 13 residues. This CDR3 is CASISGSYNEQFF. As DNA, the CDR3 is TGCGCCAGCATTTCGGGCTCCTACAATGAGCAGTTCTTC.

The genes are TRBV4-2 and TRBJ2-7; the D is unclear. CDR3 length: 15 residues. CDR1 is LGHNA, CDR2 YNFKEQ, per germline. Trimming took 0 bases from V and 7 from J, leaving 16 bases between them. In DNA form, the CDR3 reads TGTGCCAGCAGCCAAGATACCCTGTCCGGAAATGAGCAGTACTTC. It encodes CASSQDTLSGNEQYF.

The table lists this clonotype with many counts. This chain connects TRBV29-1 to TRBJ2-7; no clear D gene. The V gene's germline CDR1 is SQVTM and CDR2 ANQGSEA. The CDR3 consists of 11 residues. The V end lost 3 bases, the J end lost 1 base, and 4 bases lay between the germline ends. For the CDR3, the DNA is TGCAGCGTTGAGGTTTCCTACGAGCAGTACTTC. Protein product: CSVEVSYEQYF.

The V and J genes are TRBV20-1 and TRBJ2-1; no clear D. V was shortened by 0 bases and J by 13 bases, with 10 bases between the two germline ends. CDR1 is DFQATT, CDR2 SNEGSKA, per germline (reference sequence). This CDR3 spans 11 amino acids. The CDR3 DNA sequence: TGCAGTGCTAGAGATGTAAGGGATCAGTTCTTC. This encodes CSARDVRDQFF.

The chain employs TRBV4-1 and TRBJ2-2, with a possible D match to TRBD2 (5 bases). V lost 5 bases to trimming and J lost 6 bases, with 13 bases between them. Germline CDR1 and CDR2: MGHRA and YSYEKL. This CDR3 spans 14 amino acids. The CDR3 is CASSLRSGSGELFF. The CDR3 DNA sequence: TGCGCCAGCAGCTTACGATCGGGGTCCGGGGAGCTGTTTTTT.

The CDR3 protein is CASSRRARSSYEQYF. The DNA of the CDR3 is TGTGCCAGCAGCCGCCGGGCACGGAGCTCCTACGAGCAGTACTTC. The gene calls are TRBV13 and TRBJ2-7; D ambiguous. Germline V CDR1 and CDR2: PRHDT, FYEKMQ (reference sequence). The CDR3 covers 15 residues. The V end was cut by 5 bases, the J end by 0 bases, with 14 bases between.